This entry is about one T cell receptor (beta chain). This specimen comes from a study of cytomegalovirus exposure and HLA in healthy donors. It was with 60 Vbeta and 13 Jbeta primers that the PCR ran. TCRdb's copy holds only in-frame clones and misses some; the assay was immunoSEQ multiplex PCR. The repertoire has about 140,000 clones, 60% to 75% of them found once; the top ten carry approximately 1.6%. The V end lost 3 bases, the J end lost 1 base, and 9 bases lay between the germline ends. This CDR3 contains 14 residues. The V gene's germline CDR1 is MGHRA and CDR2 YSYEKL. This TCR derives from a human donor in good health. Material for sequencing was PBMCs. The rearrangement uses TRBV4-1 and TRBJ2-5; D gene ambiguous. The CDR3 bases are TGCGCCAGCAGCCAGGCTCCGGGCCAAGAGACCCAGTACTTC. Its translation: CASSQAPGQETQYF.